This record concerns one T cell receptor beta chain sequence. This clone was observed a single time. The specificity of this receptor is unknown. No per-base quality is available; no much larger clone lies one base away. This sample is drawn from a study of blood T cell repertoires in COVID-19 (dated by TCRdb to 2020 to 2022). About the full investigation: Collaborator samples came from the United States, Italy and Spain and covered acute and convalescent phases of COVID-19. The material from the prospective study consisted of cDNA or gDNA derived from T cells, B-cell-depleted T cells, or PBMCs. Subjects who had been exposed to COVID-19, were actively infected with it, or had recovered from it provided the deeply sampled blood TCRbeta repertoires that made up the dataset. A freely available public database, intended as a resource for researchers studying the immune response to SARS-CoV-2, is where the repertoires were released. The samples were drawn from two sources: the first 160 participants of the ongoing ImmuneRACE study, and 1,000 to 1,500 subjects contributed by 6 global collaborators. A de-identified subject ID, COVID-19 status, age in years and sex were almost always included in the sample metadata. Where HLA class I and class II types were available, the types were taken from metadata supplied by the sample provider, not from assay-based typing. Overall results and qualifications from the work: Clinical and demographic metadata were provided uncurated, with the amount varying by source and participant.

TCRbeta CDR3 regions were amplified from genomic DNA by means of the immunoSEQ Assay, a bias-controlled multiplex PCR. Per the source publication's procedure: The number of nucleated cells in each sample was estimated from the amplification of reference gene primers within the assay. To quantify the absolute abundance of each unique TCRbeta CDR3 rearrangement, sequence reads were collapsed and filtered. For each sample, productive Simpson clonality was calculated as the square root of Simpson's diversity index over productive rearrangements. TCRdb took this table from immuneACCESS and kept in-frame rearrangements with V and J called. Such tables lack part of the clones; where checked against another copy, unresolved V genes explain under half of the gap, and the rest is unexplained. V, J and clone size derive from that table, while D and trimming were established from the DNA sequence. This sample gives about 35,000 clones in total; approximately 85% of them show up just once. 44% of the sample is taken by the ten largest.

The CDR3, from cysteine to phenylalanine, totals 15 residues. The retained sequence is limited to the CDR3, 45 bases, with the frame set at the first base. Compared with germline, V lacks 5 bases and J lacks 3 bases; bases without a gene match: 4. Via the germline V gene, CDR1 is SGHTA and CDR2 FQGNSA. Whole blood was collected in K2EDTA tubes by collaborating institutions according to the institutions' own protocols. For TCRbeta analysis, collaborator samples were shipped as frozen whole blood, as isolated PBMCs, or as DNA extracted from either sample type. Sequenced input: peripheral blood. The source of this sequence is a man in his fifties or sixties with active or convalescent COVID-19. The chain is assembled from TRBV7-2 and TRBJ1-6, and TRBD1 aligns with 7 junction nucleotides. The DNA is TGTGCCAGCAGCCCGGGACAGCACTATAATTCACCCCTCCACTTT. Its product reads: CASSPGQHYNSPLHF.